The present entry profiles one TCR beta chain with its context. Its antigen is unknown. No base quality values were provided; no much bigger clone lies one nucleotide off. The data are from a study of blood T cell repertoires in COVID-19 (dated by TCRdb to about 2020). About the investigation overall: Collaborator samples came from the United States, Italy and Spain and covered acute and convalescent phases of COVID-19. The prospective study material was composed of cDNA or gDNA derived from T cells, B-cell-depleted T cells, or PBMCs. The dataset comprised deeply sampled blood TCRbeta repertoires from subjects exposed to, actively infected with, or recovered from COVID-19. The repertoires were made available in a free public database intended to serve as a resource for research on the immune response to SARS-CoV-2. Samples came from the ongoing ImmuneRACE study (first 160 participants) plus 1,254 subjects from 6 global collaborators. Nearly every sample came with metadata listing a de-identified subject ID, COVID-19 status, age in years and sex. Where available, HLA class I and class II types were obtained from metadata supplied by the sample provider rather than from assay-based typing. The paper as a whole reports these results and caveats: Clinical and demographic metadata were provided uncurated, with the amount varying by source and participant.

TCRbeta CDR3 regions were amplified from genomic DNA by means of the immunoSEQ Assay, a bias-controlled multiplex PCR. Concerning the study's data processing: The number of nucleated cells in each sample was estimated from the amplification of reference gene primers within the assay. To quantify the absolute abundance of each unique TCRbeta CDR3 rearrangement, sequence reads were collapsed and filtered. Productive Simpson clonality was computed per sample as the square root of Simpson's diversity index over productive rearrangements. Not all clones reach the TCRdb copy of this immuneACCESS table, which keeps in-frame sequences only. Checked studies attribute under half of the gap to unresolved V genes and leave the rest unexplained. The DNA gave D and trimming, while V, J and clone size come from that table. The sample profile shows about 230,000 clones; about 90% of them were found once. Clones ranked in the top ten supply 3.5% to 4% of the sample.

In the prospective study, participants were roughly 18 to 100 years old, resided in fewer than 25 geographic areas of the United States, and were enrolled through a virtual design. Cohort assignment in the prospective study relied on participant-reported clinical history from a screening survey and a study questionnaire. Mobile phlebotomists in the prospective study collected whole blood, serum and a nasopharyngeal or oropharyngeal swab from every participant. Prospective study participants could optionally give additional blood draws and questionnaires over a roughly two-month period. Blood samples from the prospective study were shipped frozen or at room temperature prior to DNA extraction. CDR1 and CDR2, looked up from the germline V gene, are SGHTA and FQGNSA. Taken from cysteine to phenylalanine, the CDR3 has 13 residues. Only the CDR3 DNA stays, 39 bases, in frame from base 1. V is clipped by 3 bases and J by 7 bases, and the sequence between their germline boundaries is 10 bases long.

Material: PBMCs or T cells enriched from blood (not recorded which). The sequence links TRBV7-2 to TRBJ2-1, with TRBD1 perhaps the D gene, on 5 matching bases. The clonotype comes from a woman in her twenties or thirties with acute COVID-19. Here is the DNA: TGTGCCAGCAGCTTGAGCAGGGAAAATGAGCAGTTCTTC. It codes for CASSLSRENEQFF.